Following are 21 T cell receptor delta chains from one sample sequenced in a study of Vδ1+ human thymocytes. Broader study findings: Thymic TRG and TRD repertoires appeared highly polyclonal, with Gaussian CDR3 length distributions.

Antigens of these TCRs are unknown. Extracted RNA was reverse transcribed into cDNA. The CDR3 regions were amplified by multiplex PCR from V-gene primers to a constant-region primer. TCRdb ran CATT on the multiplex PCR reads. The sample shows some 54,000 delta-chain clones, 15% of them seen only once. The sequenced material came from Vdelta1+ gamma-delta thymocytes from the thymus. Described subset: FACS-sorted CD3+ TCRalphabeta- TCRVdelta1+ TCRVdelta2- thymocytes. The receptors stem from a boy under two years old who had congenital heart surgery.

This rearrangement joins TRDV1 to TRDJ1; 9 bases match TRDD3. Germline CDR1 TSWWSYY, CDR2 QGS. The CDR3 is 21 residues long. V shed 4 bases and J 0 bases; nucleotides not matched to a gene: 21. CDR3 residues: CALGGALTYWGTTSYTDKLIF. DNA for the CDR3: TGTGCTCTTGGGGGGGCCCTAACGTACTGGGGGACTACGTCGTACACCGATAAACTCATCTTT.

This clone was seen a handful of times. The chain carries TRDV1 and TRDJ1; TRDD3 matches at 9 bases. The CDR3 runs to 14 residues. Germline values: CDR1 TSWWSYY, CDR2 QGS. The V segment lost 2 bases and the J segment 4 bases; nucleotides outside the gene matches: 2. This chain's CDR3 is CALGEGGYNDKLIF. CDR3 bases: TGTGCTCTTGGGGAAGGGGGATACAACGATAAACTCATCTTT.

In this sample, this clone turned up a few times. This rearrangement joins TRDV1 to TRDJ1, with TRDD3 identical over 11 bases. The CDR3 is made up of 21 amino acids. The V gene end was trimmed by 3 bases and the J gene end by 0 bases; junction bases not matched to a gene: 18. From germline, CDR1 is TSWWSYY and CDR2 QGS. The CDR3 sequence is CALGDYNGGYAISPYTDKLIF. DNA for the CDR3: TGTGCTCTTGGGGATTACAATGGGGGATACGCTATCAGCCCGTACACCGATAAACTCATCTTT.

This clone has a handful of counts. The gene calls are TRDV1 and TRDJ1; D gene ambiguous. CDR1 and CDR2 (germline): TSWWSYY, QGS. The CDR3 has 12 amino acids. The V and J ends lost 8 bases and 4 bases respectively, with 11 bases between them. As DNA, the CDR3 is TGTGCTCTTACTACCGTCATCGATAAACTCATCTTT. This encodes CALTTVIDKLIF.

The chain has TRDV1 and TRDJ1; 9 bases map to TRDD3. CDR1 is TSWWSYY, CDR2 QGS, per germline. The V and J ends lost 3 bases and 3 bases, in that order; junction bases with no gene match: 14. This CDR3 is built from 18 residues. The CDR3 loop is CALGDPLERGILPDKLIF. The DNA for the CDR3 is TGTGCTCTTGGGGACCCCTTAGAGAGGGGGATACTTCCCGATAAACTCATCTTT.

Only one count was recorded for this clone. The genes are TRDV1 and TRDJ1; 12 bases are shared with TRDD3. This CDR3 contains 26 residues. V lost 0 bases, J lost 0 bases, and 29 bases stayed unmatched. Germline lookup yields CDR1 TSWWSYY and CDR2 QGS. CDR3 nucleotide sequence: TGTGCTCTTGGGGAACTAGGCTTCCTATATAGCCGGCTGGGGGATACGCAAGGTGTTGACACCGATAAACTCATCTTT. Translation gives CALGELGFLYSRLGDTQGVDTDKLIF.

This chain links TRDV1 with TRDJ1; a weak D match, TRDD3 (5 bases). CDR1 and CDR2 from the germline V gene are TSWWSYY and QGS. Trimming shortened V by 0 bases and J by 3 bases, and 8 bases separated the two germline ends. CDR3 size: 14 residues. CDR3 amino acids: CALGELGLADKLIF. The CDR3 nucleotides are TGTGCTCTTGGGGAACTCGGACTGGCCGATAAACTCATCTTT.

The J gene is TRDJ1, the V gene TRDV1; 8 nucleotides agree with TRDD3. The V gene's germline CDR1 is TSWWSYY and CDR2 QGS. The J segment lost 0 bases and the V segment lost 0 bases, leaving 12 bases of the junction unmatched. The CDR3 runs to 19 residues. CDR3 protein: CALGELPSPGIQYTDKLIF. The CDR3 bases are TGTGCTCTTGGGGAACTTCCCTCCCCGGGGATACAGTACACCGATAAACTCATCTTT.

This clone has a handful of counts. This sequence joins TRDV1 and TRDJ1, with 12 positions matching TRDD3. CDR1 and CDR2 (germline): TSWWSYY, QGS. The CDR3 is 22 residues long. V was pared by 0 bases and J by 11 bases, with 28 bases of the junction left unmatched. The CDR3 sequence is CALGELSPEPLTKYWGIHGLIF. CDR3 in DNA: TGTGCTCTTGGGGAACTGTCCCCCGAACCACTAACGAAGTACTGGGGGATACATGGGCTCATCTTT.

The chain carries TRDV1 and TRDJ1; TRDD3 matches at 11 bases. Per germline, CDR1 TSWWSYY and CDR2 QGS. Unmatched junction bases numbered 10, after V lost 1 base and J lost 0 bases. The CDR3 is 19 residues long. The CDR3 here is CALGERPLPGGYHTDKLIF. The CDR3 DNA sequence: TGTGCTCTTGGGGAACGGCCCCTACCTGGGGGATACCACACCGATAAACTCATCTTT.

There are a few counts of this clone. J is TRDJ1 and V is TRDV1, with 7 bases that match TRDD3. CDR1 and CDR2 from the germline V gene are TSWWSYY and QGS. After removal of 5 bases from V and 0 bases from J, the junction contained 15 bases not matched to a gene. This CDR3 is built from 18 residues. The CDR3 DNA reads as TGTGCTCTTGGGACCACGTCTAGGCTGGGGGGGTACACCGATAAACTCATCTTT. Its translation: CALGTTSRLGGYTDKLIF.

This clone was found a few times. This chain joins TRDV1 and TRDJ1; maybe TRDD2 (6 bases). Trimming cost V 4 bases and J 2 bases, with 23 bases left between them. Germline CDR1 is TSWWSYY and CDR2 is QGS. The CDR3 consists of 18 residues. The DNA for the CDR3 is TGTGCTCTTGGGGTCCACTTTTCCTATTCGAGCAGGACCGATAAACTCATCTTT. Its protein product is CALGVHFSYSSRTDKLIF.

This clone was counted a few times. This chain joins TRDV1 and TRDJ1; D remains unclear. V lost 2 bases and J lost 2, with 18 bases in between. Germline CDR1 and CDR2: TSWWSYY and QGS. The CDR3 is 17 amino acids. CDR3 sequence: CALGEIVPRQITDKLIF. In nucleotides, the CDR3 is TGTGCTCTTGGGGAAATTGTCCCCAGGCAGATTACCGATAAACTCATCTTT.

The chain combines TRDV1 with TRDJ1; 8 nucleotides agree with TRDD2. V was pared by 5 bases and J by 0 bases, with 20 bases of the junction left unmatched. Germline loops: CDR1 TSWWSYY, CDR2 QGS. This CDR3 has 20 residues. CDR3 bases: TGTGCTCTTGGGAACGGTCTTCCTACAGTACTGGAACGGTACACCGATAAACTCATCTTT. It specifies CALGNGLPTVLERYTDKLIF.

The rearrangement joins TRDV1 to TRDJ1; the match to TRDD3 covers 7 bases. The germline V gene encodes CDR1 TSWWSYY and CDR2 QGS. This CDR3 is built from 16 residues. The junction had 12 bases not matched to a gene; V was cut back by 4 bases and J by 4 bases. As DNA, the CDR3 is TGTGCTCTTGGGGGGGACACCTACTGGGGAGGCGATAAACTCATCTTT. This codes for CALGGDTYWGGDKLIF.

V is TRDV1 and J is TRDJ1; the match to TRDD3 covers 9 bases. Germline CDR1 is TSWWSYY and CDR2 is QGS. The CDR3 length is 21 residues. Germline trimming cut 5 bases from V and 0 bases from J; bases unmatched to any gene: 22. The CDR3 protein is CALGFKPTYWGKPTYTDKLIF. The CDR3 DNA reads as TGTGCTCTTGGGTTCAAACCTACTTACTGGGGGAAACCCACGTACACCGATAAACTCATCTTT.

The chain carries TRDV1 and TRDJ1, with D possibly being TRDD2 (5 bases). CDR1 is TSWWSYY and CDR2 is QGS in the germline V gene. This CDR3 has 16 amino acids. V was clipped by 0 bases and J by 4 bases, with 15 bases between them. CDR3: CALGELTYFVYDKLIF. As DNA, the CDR3 is TGTGCTCTTGGGGAACTAACCTACTTCGTCTACGATAAACTCATCTTT.

The chain carries TRDV1 and TRDJ1, with 10 bases lining up with TRDD3. The ends lost 4 bases at V and 1 base at J; junction bases unmatched: 12. CDR1 is TSWWSYY, CDR2 QGS, per germline. CDR3 size: 18 residues. The CDR3 protein is CALGVLQYWGMGTDKLIF. In nucleotides, the CDR3 is TGTGCTCTTGGGGTTCTACAGTACTGGGGGATGGGCACCGATAAACTCATCTTT.

This clone was picked up a small number of times. The chain uses TRDV1 and TRDJ1; 12 nucleotides agree with TRDD3. CDR3 length equals 18 residues. Germline-derived CDR1 and CDR2 are TSWWSYY and QGS. Trimming at V came to 1 base and at J to 8 bases, leaving 14 bases not matched to a gene. The DNA for the CDR3 is TGTGCTCTTGGGGAACGTAGAGTTCTCTGGGGGATACGGCCCAAACTCATCTTT. Its protein product is CALGERRVLWGIRPKLIF.

This chain uses TRDV1 with TRDJ1, with D perhaps being TRDD2 or TRDD3 (8 bases each). This CDR3 is 18 amino acids long. Between the trimmed V and J ends, which lost 3 bases and 5 bases, there was a span of 25 bases. Germline V gene data show CDR1 as TSWWSYY and CDR2 as QGS. This chain's CDR3 is CALGDDLPTITGGDKLIF. In DNA, the CDR3 is TGTGCTCTTGGGGACGATCTTCCTACGATTACTGGGGGTGATAAACTCATCTTT.

In the case of this clone: One end of the junction varies from germline; a read error may be responsible. The V and J genes are TRDV1 and TRDJ1, with D tentatively TRDD3 (5 bases). This CDR3 has 16 residues. CDR1 is TSWWSYY, CDR2 QGS, per germline. The CDR3 sequence is CAFGEPSDAHTDKLIF. The CDR3 nucleotides are TGTGCTTTTGGGGAACCAAGTGACGCCCACACCGATAAACTCATCTTT.